This T cell receptor beta chain is drawn from a study of cytomegalovirus exposure and HLA in healthy donors. 13 Jbeta primers and 60 Vbeta primers were used for the PCR. Method: immunoSEQ multiplex PCR; TCRdb's copy keeps in-frame clones and lacks some. The top ten hold 2.5% to 3% of the sample, which has about 200,000 clones, approximately 80% seen once. Trimming at V came to 4 bases and at J to 9 bases, leaving 4 bases not matched to a gene. The CDR3 is made up of 14 amino acids. Germline CDR1 is MDHEN and CDR2 is SYDVKM. For this clone: Its antigen is unidentified.

General study findings and limits: A likely sequencing artifact accounted for one observed cluster of highly shared sequence variants. For presence/absence analyses, sequencing depth was assumed to be roughly uniform across donors.

The TCR originated in a man younger than 40 in good health and CMV-seronegative. This rearrangement joins TRBV28 to TRBJ2-1; 12 bases line up with TRBD1. Input material: PBMCs. The DNA for the CDR3 is TGTGCCAGCAGTTCGGGACAGGGGGCTCGTGAGCAGTTCTTC. As protein: CASSSGQGAREQFF.